This TCR beta chain stems from a study of T cell responses to AZD1222 COVID-19 vaccine. Turning to the study itself: Investigators merged groups given second doses at roughly 4 or roughly 12 weeks.

Study observations and caveats: Sampled repertoires all dated from after the peak T cell response.

Assay: immunoSEQ multiplex PCR; the TCRdb copy retains only in-frame clones and omits some. The sample has roughly 140,000 clones, about 91% seen once. Regarding this clone: Its antigen is currently unknown.

V lost 6 bases and J lost 3; bases outside the gene matches: 8. The CDR3 is made up of 14 amino acids. Germline V CDR1 and CDR2: SGHRS, YFSETQ. The chain joins TRBV5-1 to TRBJ1-1; TRBD1 agrees at 7 bases. The sample consisted of peripheral blood, taken on day 0 of AZD1222 vaccination. The source is an adult in good health. CDR3 coding DNA: TGCGCCAGCACCGGACAGGCTCCGGACACTGAAGCTTTCTTT. It specifies CASTGQAPDTEAFF.